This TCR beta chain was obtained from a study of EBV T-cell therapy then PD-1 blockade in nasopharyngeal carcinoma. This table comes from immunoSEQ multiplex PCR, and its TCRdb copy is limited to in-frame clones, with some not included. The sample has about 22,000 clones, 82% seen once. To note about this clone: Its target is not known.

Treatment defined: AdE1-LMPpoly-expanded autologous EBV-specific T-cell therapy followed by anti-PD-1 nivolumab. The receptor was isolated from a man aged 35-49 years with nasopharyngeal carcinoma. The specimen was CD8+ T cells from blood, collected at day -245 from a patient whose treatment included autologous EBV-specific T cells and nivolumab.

The CDR3 nucleotides are TGTGCCAGCAGTGGCTCTGGGGGGCCAAGATACGAGCAGTACTTC. This translates into CASSGSGGPRYEQYF. The chain has TRBV27 and TRBJ2-7; D could derive from TRBD1 or TRBD2 (6 bases each). The length of the CDR3 is 15 residues. Germline V gene data show CDR1 as MNHEY and CDR2 as SMNVEV (reference sequence). V lost 5 bases and J 4 bases, leaving 18 bases between the germline ends.